The 7 T cell receptor beta chains in this list originate from one sample, sequenced in a study of early T cells in non-severe SARS-CoV-2 infection (dated by TCRdb to the early 2020s). Library preparation employed 5' RACE. Sequencer: NextSeq 500. TCRdb reprocessed the public reads (quality trimming at Q25 with fastp, clone calling with MiXCR) and kept in-frame beta chains. Each CDR3 protein appears once, grouped with its most common genes and DNA. The sample records tens of thousands of distinct CDR3 sequences, around 12% of which are singletons. Clones ranked in the top ten supply 1.3% of the sample. Sequences were obtained from whole blood. The origin of the receptors is an adult who was a healthcare worker with PCR-confirmed SARS-CoV-2 infection or an uninfected control (not recorded which).

Turning to this clonotype: A read error may explain this, as a much larger clone is one base away. The gene calls are TRBV7-2 and TRBJ2-2; no clear D gene. The CDR3 extends over 15 amino acids. Germline loops: CDR1 SGHTA, CDR2 FQGNSA. The CDR3 DNA reads as TGTGCCAGCAGCTCGGCGGCAACGAACGCCGGGGAGCTGTTTTTT. Protein product: CASSSAATNAGELFF. The full variable domain, in which reference TRBV7-2 and TRBJ2-2 provide the parts outside the CDR3, is GAGVSQSPSNKVTEKGKDVELRCDPISGHTALYWYRQSLGQGLEFLIYFQGNSAPDKSGLPSDRFSAERTGGSVSTLTIQRTQQEDSAVYLCASSSAATNAGELFFGEGSRLTVL.

This clonotype was observed many times. The chain couples TRBV19 to TRBJ2-1; D is unclear. The CDR3 spans 15 residues. Germline CDR1 LNHDA, CDR2 SQIVND (reference sequence). Trimming took off 7 bases at V and 0 bases at J, with 13 bases between the two ends. In DNA form, the CDR3 reads TGTGCCAGTACCCAGGTACCTCACTCCTACAATGAGCAGTTCTTC. Its protein is CASTQVPHSYNEQFF.

The table lists this clonotype with many counts. This CDR3 is CASSLDGWRPDIYF. CDR3 nucleotide sequence: TGTGCCAGCAGCTTGGACGGGTGGCGTCCGGACATATATTTT. This chain joins TRBV5-5 and TRBJ1-3, with D unclear. Trimming shortened V by 0 bases and J by 12 bases, and 16 bases separated the two germline ends. CDR3 length: 14 amino acids. The germline V gene encodes CDR1 SGHKS and CDR2 YYEKEE (reference sequence).

This clonotype was observed many times. V is TRBV7-6 and J is TRBJ2-2; no definite D call. Germline CDR1 and CDR2: SGHVS and FNYEAQ. CDR3 size: 14 residues. The V end lost 5 bases, the J end lost 2 bases, and 9 bases lay between the germline ends. The CDR3 loop reads CASSPYRNTGELFF. CDR3 coding DNA: TGTGCCAGCAGCCCCTACAGAAACACCGGGGAGCTGTTTTTT. Based on the CDR3 plus reference TRBV7-6 and TRBJ2-2, the full variable domain is GAGVSQSPRYKVTKRGQDVALRCDPISGHVSLYWYRQALGQGPEFLTYFNYEAQQDKSGLPNDRFSAERPEGSISTLTIQRTEQRDSAMYRCASSPYRNTGELFFGEGSRLTVL.

This clonotype was counted ten times or more. The chain links TRBV7-8 to TRBJ2-1, with 7 bases fitting TRBD1. This CDR3 is 14 amino acids long. From germline, CDR1 is SGHVS and CDR2 FQNEAQ. Unmatched junction bases numbered 10, after V lost 2 bases and J lost 12 bases. CDR3 amino acids: CASSLPGTVTWQFF. The DNA of the CDR3 is TGTGCCAGCAGCTTACCCGGGACAGTTACTTGGCAGTTCTTC.

This clonotype was recorded at least ten times. The V gene is TRBV3-1, the J gene TRBJ1-1, with D unresolved. The CDR3 covers 13 residues. The V end lost 3 bases, the J end lost 0 bases, and 5 bases lay between the germline ends. Germline V lookup: CDR1 LGHDT, CDR2 YNNKEL (reference sequence). CDR3: CASSHAMNTEAFF. CDR3 sequence (DNA): TGTGCCAGCAGCCACGCTATGAACACTGAAGCTTTCTTT.

The chain combines TRBV15 with TRBJ2-3, with 9 nucleotides matching TRBD1. The germline V gene encodes CDR1 LNHNV and CDR2 YYDKDF (reference sequence). The junction had 4 bases not matched to a gene; V was cut back by 4 bases and J by 2 bases. The length of the CDR3 is 15 residues. The DNA for the CDR3 is TGTGCCACCAGCACTTGGACAGGGGCCACAGATACGCAGTATTTT. This sequence encodes CATSTWTGATDTQYF.